This T cell receptor beta chain was sequenced for a study of blood T cell repertoires in COVID-19. Study information: PBMCs, B-cell-depleted T cells, or T cells provided the cDNA or gDNA that made up the material.

This CDR3 region has 13 residues. From germline, CDR1 is GTSNPN and CDR2 SVGIG (reference sequence). V shed 5 bases and J shed 3 bases, with 14 bases lying between them. Assay: immunoSEQ multiplex PCR; the TCRdb copy retains only in-frame clones and omits some. Here the sample spans about 180,000 clones, roughly 89% being singletons. Sequences were obtained from peripheral blood. V usage is TRBV30 and J usage is TRBJ2-7; weak D call: TRBD1 (6 bases). This receptor was taken from a woman aged 45-65 years with acute or convalescent COVID-19. The CDR3 DNA reads as TGTGCCTGGGACAGGACAGTCGGCTACGAGCAGTACTTC. Translation gives CAWDRTVGYEQYF.